This is a list of T cell receptor beta chains from one sample in a study of blood T cell repertoires in COVID-19. Libraries were prepared by immunoSEQ multiplex PCR; TCRdb keeps only in-frame clonotypes and omits some of them. Of roughly 200,000 clones listed, approximately 80% were seen once; the top ten hold around 7%. The sequencing sample was made of peripheral blood. These receptors all stem from a woman between 40 and 50 years old with COVID-19, enrolled during active disease. Both conserved end residues are part of each CDR3. A D gene is named only where the DNA matches it firmly. Rows may omit the clone size; those that give it use once, few, many or a size class.

clone_size	d_call	v_call	j_call	cdr3_nt	cdr3_aa
few	.	TRBV19	TRBJ2-3	TGTGCCAGTAGTATAGAGCCAGGCACTAGCACAGATACGCAGTATTTT	CASSIEPGTSTDTQYF
.	.	TRBV5-4	TRBJ1-2	TGTGCCAGCAGCTTGTGGGGGGGCTTAGACTATGGCTACACCTTC	CASSLWGGLDYGYTF
.	TRBD2	TRBV7-6	TRBJ2-1	TGTGCCAGCAGCTTAGCGACTAGCGGGGGTAATGAGCAGTTCTTC	CASSLATSGGNEQFF
.	.	TRBV3-1/TRBV3-2	TRBJ2-4	TGTGCCAGCAGCCAAATGGAGGGGGGGTTAAACATTCAGTACTTC	CASSQMEGGLNIQYF
.	TRBD1	TRBV6-5	TRBJ1-5	TGTGCCAGCAGCCACAGGGGTTATAGCAATCAGCCCCAGCATTTT	CASSHRGYSNQPQHF
.	TRBD2	TRBV4-1	TRBJ2-7	TGCGCCAGCAGCCCATCGCCAGGGGGTGGGCTAGCGGGAGGTCGTCGCGAGCAGTACTTC	CASSPSPGGGLAGGRREQYF
.	TRBD1	TRBV27	TRBJ2-1	TGTGCCAGCAGTTTCTCTTCGGGGGACAGGGGTTCCGATGAGCAGTTCTTC	CASSFSSGDRGSDEQFF
.	TRBD1	TRBV18	TRBJ1-5	TGTGCCAGCTCACCACCGGGACAGGGGGCGCGGGTGGGTCAGCCCCAGCATTTT	CASSPPGQGARVGQPQHF
.	.	TRBV5-6	TRBJ1-5	TGTGCCAGCAGTTATACGGGCAATCAGCCCCAGCATTTT	CASSYTGNQPQHF
many	TRBD1	TRBV23-1	TRBJ1-2	TGCGCCAGCAGTCAATCACGCGACGCCCCGACAGGGGTTTGGGCCTATCGCTACACCTTC	CASSQSRDAPTGVWAYRYTF
.	TRBD2	TRBV24-1	TRBJ2-1	TGTGCCACCGGGGGGGTCTCCTACAATGAGCAGTTCTTC	CATGGVSYNEQFF
few	.	TRBV14	TRBJ2-7	TGTGCCAGCAGCAAATTACAGGGAAGAGGAGAGCAGTACTTC	CASSKLQGRGEQYF
.	.	TRBV29-1	TRBJ2-7	TGCAGCGTTGATTATGGTCAGGGCCTTCACGAGCAGTACTTC	CSVDYGQGLHEQYF
many	TRBD1	TRBV5-1	TRBJ1-2	TGCGCCAGCAGCTCGGGACAGGGGGCGGAGGGCTACACCTTC	CASSSGQGAEGYTF
many	.	TRBV6-5	TRBJ1-2	TGTGCCAGCAGCCAGGATCCCCACGGTAGAATCGCCTTC	CASSQDPHGRIAF
.	TRBD1	TRBV6-2/TRBV6-3	TRBJ2-6	TGTGCCAGCAGTTACGGGACAGGGGGCACTGGGGCCAACGTCCTGACTTTC	CASSYGTGGTGANVLTF
.	.	TRBV7-2	TRBJ2-7	TGTGCCAGCAGCCCGGGGGCCTACGAGCAGTACTTC	CASSPGAYEQYF